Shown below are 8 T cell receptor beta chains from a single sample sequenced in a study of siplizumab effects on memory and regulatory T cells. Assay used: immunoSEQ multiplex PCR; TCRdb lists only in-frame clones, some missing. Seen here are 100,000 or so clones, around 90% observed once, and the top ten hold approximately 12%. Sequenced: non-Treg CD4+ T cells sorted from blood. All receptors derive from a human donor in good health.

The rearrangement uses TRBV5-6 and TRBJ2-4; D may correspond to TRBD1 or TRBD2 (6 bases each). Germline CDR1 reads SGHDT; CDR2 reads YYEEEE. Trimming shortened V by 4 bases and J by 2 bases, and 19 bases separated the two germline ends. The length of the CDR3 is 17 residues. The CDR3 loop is CASSRLTGAWTKNIQYF. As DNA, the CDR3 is TGTGCCAGCAGCCGACTGACGGGGGCTTGGACCAAAAACATTCAGTACTTC.

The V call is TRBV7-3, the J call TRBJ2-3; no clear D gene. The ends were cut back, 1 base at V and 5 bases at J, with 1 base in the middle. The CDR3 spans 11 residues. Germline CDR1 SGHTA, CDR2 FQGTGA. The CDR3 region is CASSLKDTQYF. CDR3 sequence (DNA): TGTGCCAGCAGCTTAAAAGATACGCAGTATTTT.

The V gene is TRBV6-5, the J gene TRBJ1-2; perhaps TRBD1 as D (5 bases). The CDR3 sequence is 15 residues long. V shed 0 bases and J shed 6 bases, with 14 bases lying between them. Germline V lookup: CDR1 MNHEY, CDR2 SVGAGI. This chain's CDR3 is CASSYSTGGVNGYTF. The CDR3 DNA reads TGTGCCAGCAGTTACTCGACCGGGGGGGTTAATGGCTACACCTTC.

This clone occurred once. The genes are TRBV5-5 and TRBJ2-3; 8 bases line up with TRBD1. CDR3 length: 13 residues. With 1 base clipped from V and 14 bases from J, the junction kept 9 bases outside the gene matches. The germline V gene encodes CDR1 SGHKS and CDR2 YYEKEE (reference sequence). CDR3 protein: CASSLQFRDRRYF. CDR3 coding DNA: TGTGCCAGCAGCTTGCAGTTTCGGGACAGGAGGTATTTT. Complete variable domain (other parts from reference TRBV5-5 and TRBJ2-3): DAGVTQSPTHLIKTRGQQVTLRCSPISGHKSVSWYQQVLGQGPQFIFQYYEKEERGRGNFPDRFSARQFPNYSSELNVNALLLGDSALYLCASSLQFRDRRYFGPGTRLTVL.

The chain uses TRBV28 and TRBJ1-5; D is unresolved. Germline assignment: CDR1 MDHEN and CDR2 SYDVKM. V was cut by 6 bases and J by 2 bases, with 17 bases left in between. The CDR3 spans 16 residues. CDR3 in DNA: TGTGCCAGCAGACCCCCTGCTGGGCTCGGCAATCAGCCCCAGCATTTT. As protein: CASRPPAGLGNQPQHF.

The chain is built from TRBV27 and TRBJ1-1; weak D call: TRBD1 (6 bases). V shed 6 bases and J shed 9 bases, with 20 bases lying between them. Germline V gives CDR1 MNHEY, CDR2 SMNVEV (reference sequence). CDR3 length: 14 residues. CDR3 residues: CASRETGGQPQAFF. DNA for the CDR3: TGTGCCAGCAGAGAGACCGGGGGACAACCTCAAGCTTTCTTT.

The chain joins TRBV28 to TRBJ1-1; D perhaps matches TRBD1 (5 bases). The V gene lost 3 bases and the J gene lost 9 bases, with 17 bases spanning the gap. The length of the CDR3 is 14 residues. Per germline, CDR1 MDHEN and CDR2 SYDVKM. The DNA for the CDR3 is TGTGCCAGCAGTTTGTCAGGGTTCGTCCCCCAAGCTTTCTTT. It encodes CASSLSGFVPQAFF.

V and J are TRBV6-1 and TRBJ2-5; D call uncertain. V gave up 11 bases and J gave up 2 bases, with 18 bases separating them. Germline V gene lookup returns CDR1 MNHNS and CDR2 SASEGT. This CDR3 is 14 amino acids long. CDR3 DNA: TGTGCCGGCTCCGTAGCCTTAGGGCAAGAGACCCAGTACTTC. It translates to CAGSVALGQETQYF.